The T cell receptor (beta chain) described here comes from a study of memory CD4+ T cells and cytomegalovirus serostatus. Profiling relied on immunoSEQ multiplex PCR, and the TCRdb table lists in-frame clones only, not all of them. The profile covers about 42,000 clones, with over 70% appearing a single time and around 0.6% taken by the ten largest. With 8 bases clipped from V and 0 bases from J, the junction kept 7 bases outside the gene matches. The CDR3 totals 16 residues. CDR1 and CDR2 (germline): SEHNR, FQNEAQ (reference sequence). Single viable CD3+CD4+CD8-CD45RO+ cells were sorted as the memory CD4+ T cells.

The chain has TRBV7-9 and TRBJ2-2, with 9 bases fitting TRBD1. The origin of this receptor is an adult in good health and CMV-seronegative. The sample consisted of memory CD4+ T cells from blood. The CDR3 loop is CASEMGDRANTGELFF. CDR3 DNA: TGTGCCAGCGAAATGGGGGACAGGGCGAACACCGGGGAGCTGTTTTTT.